Each of the 25 T cell receptor beta chains below was sequenced from the same sample in a study of T cell responses to AZD1222 COVID-19 vaccine. Profiled with immunoSEQ multiplex PCR; TCRdb holds only in-frame clones, not every one. The table has roughly 200,000 clones, approximately 94% seen once. Material: peripheral blood, obtained 28 days after the second dose of the MenACWY control vaccine. The receptors were sampled from an adult who received the MenACWY meningococcal vaccine as a control.

V and J are TRBV29-1 and TRBJ2-1, with 10 bases lining up with TRBD2. Germline V lookup: CDR1 SQVTM, CDR2 ANQGSEA. Trimming cost V 4 bases and J 0 bases; bases outside gene matches: 6. The CDR3 length is 16 residues. The CDR3 DNA sequence: TGCAGCGTTGTTGGTAGCGGGGGGAGCTCCTACAATGAGCAGTTCTTC. Translating it yields CSVVGSGGSSYNEQFF.

The chain is built from TRBV2 and TRBJ2-7; 7 positions agree with TRBD1. Trimming cost V 3 bases and J 1 base; bases outside gene matches: 6. CDR1 and CDR2 (germline): SNHLY, FYNNEI. The CDR3 totals 15 residues. CDR3 nucleotide sequence: TGTGCCAGCAGTGAGGAGACAGGGAGTTCCTACGAGCAGTACTTC. Translating gives CASSEETGSSYEQYF.

V is TRBV9 and J is TRBJ2-7; no clear D. V dropped 0 bases and J dropped 3 bases, with 13 bases sitting between them. The germline gives CDR1 SGDLS, CDR2 YYNGEE. CDR3 length: 15 amino acids. CDR3 nucleotide sequence: TGTGCCAGCAGCGTAGATCCCTCTCCTGGCTACGAGCAGTACTTC. As protein: CASSVDPSPGYEQYF. Full variable domain (missing parts from reference TRBV9 and TRBJ2-7): DSGVTQTPKHLITATGQRVTLRCSPRSGDLSVYWYQQSLDQGLQFLIQYYNGEERAKGNILERFSAQQFPDLHSELNLSSLELGDSALYFCASSVDPSPGYEQYFGPGTRLTVT.

The rearrangement uses TRBV28 and TRBJ1-2; D gene unclear. The V and J ends lost 3 bases and 4 bases respectively, with 9 bases between them. The CDR3 loop spans 13 amino acids. The germline gives CDR1 MDHEN, CDR2 SYDVKM. The DNA for the CDR3 is TGTGCCAGCAGTTTCTCAGGAGGCTATGGCTACACCTTC. It encodes CASSFSGGYGYTF.

In regard to this clone: At the DNA level, this CDR3 is encoded by other sequences in the same sample as well. The chain links TRBV27 to TRBJ2-2; D ambiguous. CDR3 size: 13 residues. V was cut by 5 bases and J by 1 base, with 5 bases left in between. The germline V gene has CDR1 MNHEY and CDR2 SMNVEV (reference sequence). The CDR3 DNA reads as TGTGCCAGCAGTAGATTGAACACCGGGGAGCTGTTTTTT. Amino acid sequence: CASSRLNTGELFF.

The rearrangement links TRBV9 to TRBJ1-1, with D perhaps matching TRBD1 (5 bases). V lost 0 bases to trimming and J lost 4 bases, with 10 bases between them. This CDR3 has 14 amino acids. Germline V gene lookup returns CDR1 SGDLS and CDR2 YYNGEE. The CDR3 here is CASSVDLGATEAFF. CDR3 nucleotides: TGTGCCAGCAGCGTAGATTTAGGGGCCACTGAAGCTTTCTTT.

This chain links TRBV6-9 with TRBJ2-3; TRBD2 matches at 11 bases. V shed 0 bases, J shed 2 bases, and the junction held 13 bases outside the gene matches. The CDR3 length is 20 residues. Looked up from germline, CDR1 is MNHGY and CDR2 is SVAAGI. DNA of the CDR3: TGTGCCAGCAGTTATTCTAGACTAGCGGGACCTACGGTAGACACAGATACGCAGTATTTT. This encodes CASSYSRLAGPTVDTDTQYF.

This clone was seen once. The chain joins TRBV3-1 (or the pseudogene TRBV3-2) to TRBJ2-3; 7 bases match TRBD2. CDR1 LGHDT and CDR2 YNNKEL come from the germline V gene (reference sequence). V dropped 0 bases and J dropped 1; count of bases not matched to a gene: 10. The CDR3 length is 18 residues. The CDR3, as DNA: TGTGCCAGCAGCCAAGAGGTGCGGGAGTGGGCTCGCACAGATACGCAGTATTTT. Its translation is CASSQEVREWARTDTQYF.

This rearrangement joins TRBV28 to TRBJ2-7, with TRBD1 matching 8 bases. Germline CDR1 and CDR2: MDHEN and SYDVKM. The trim removed 7 bases at V and 4 bases at J, leaving 9 bases unmatched. CDR3 length equals 14 residues. The CDR3 protein is CASTRWTGSYEQYF. In nucleotides, the CDR3 is TGTGCCAGCACCCGTTGGACAGGGAGTTACGAGCAGTACTTC.

The chain joins TRBV12-3 or TRBV12-4 to TRBJ2-7, with D uncertain. The CDR3 runs to 13 residues. V lost 7 bases and J lost 0, with 10 bases in between. The CDR3 sequence: CASTPRPSYEQYF. The CDR3 DNA reads as TGTGCCAGCACCCCAAGGCCCTCCTACGAGCAGTACTTC.

This chain links TRBV6-5 with TRBJ2-7, with D unresolved. The CDR3 length is 14 residues. CDR1 is MNHEY, CDR2 SVGAGI, per germline. Trimming removed 6 bases from V and 1 base from J, with 13 bases in between. CDR3 DNA: TGTGCCAGCAGCACTTCCGGGCCTTCCTACGAGCAGTACTTC. Protein: CASSTSGPSYEQYF.

The chain uses TRBV7-8 and TRBJ1-3, with no clear D. Germline CDR1 and CDR2: SGHVS and FQNEAQ. Between the trimmed V and J ends, which lost 1 base and 0 bases, there was a span of 10 bases. The CDR3 totals 16 residues. The CDR3 coding sequence is TGTGCCAGCAGCTTAGTTTGGAGCTTCTCTGGAAACACCATATATTTT. Encoded protein: CASSLVWSFSGNTIYF.

The chain combines TRBV27 with TRBJ1-5; perhaps TRBD1 as D (6 bases). Germline assignment: CDR1 MNHEY and CDR2 SMNVEV (reference sequence). This CDR3 comprises 14 residues. The V and J ends lost 4 bases and 6 bases respectively, with 13 bases between them. The CDR3, as DNA: TGTGCCAGCAGTTCCCCCGGGGGCGGTCAGCCCCAGCATTTT. It yields the protein CASSSPGGGQPQHF.

This rearrangement joins TRBV29-1 to TRBJ2-7; unclear D gene. The CDR3 totals 13 residues. V dropped 5 bases and J dropped 0 bases, with 11 bases sitting between them. Per germline, CDR1 SQVTM and CDR2 ANQGSEA. This CDR3 is CSVRVRSSYEQYF. For the CDR3, the DNA is TGCAGCGTTCGTGTGCGGAGCTCCTACGAGCAGTACTTC.

The chain joins TRBV9 to TRBJ1-1; D is possibly TRBD1 (6 bases). CDR3 length: 15 amino acids. V was pared by 0 bases and J by 3 bases, with 12 bases between. Germline CDR1 SGDLS, CDR2 YYNGEE. The CDR3, as DNA: TGTGCCAGCAGCGTAGTAGGGGCAGGGGACACTGAAGCTTTCTTT. Its protein is CASSVVGAGDTEAFF.

This chain connects TRBV7-2 to TRBJ1-1; no reliable D call. V was clipped by 1 base and J by 0 bases, with 18 bases between them. The germline gives CDR1 SGHTA, CDR2 FQGNSA. The CDR3 has 18 amino acids. Here the CDR3 reads CASSLGGVVTSMNTEAFF. The DNA of the CDR3 is TGTGCCAGCAGCTTAGGTGGGGTAGTCACTTCGATGAACACTGAAGCTTTCTTT.

V gene TRBV2 combines with J gene TRBJ1-5; 7 bases align to TRBD1. Germline V gene data show CDR1 as SNHLY and CDR2 as FYNNEI. The CDR3 runs to 14 residues. V lost 3 bases to trimming and J lost 12 bases; unmatched junction nucleotides: 11. This chain's CDR3 is CASSEGTEAVGQHF. The CDR3 DNA sequence: TGTGCCAGCAGTGAGGGGACAGAGGCCGTTGGCCAGCATTTT.

The gene calls are TRBV7-6 and TRBJ1-2, with a weak D call TRBD1 (5 bases). CDR3 size: 15 residues. From germline, CDR1 is SGHVS and CDR2 FNYEAQ. V was cut by 2 bases and J by 8 bases, with 18 bases left in between. CDR3 region: CASSLLGEDELGYTF. CDR3 DNA: TGTGCCAGCAGCTTATTGGGGGAAGACGAACTAGGCTACACCTTC.

The CDR3 sequence: CATKGLVYGYTF. Here the CDR3 DNA reads TGTGCAACTAAGGGGCTCGTCTATGGCTACACCTTC. The gene calls are TRBV19 and TRBJ1-2; maybe TRBD1 (5 bases). CDR3 length: 12 residues. In germline, CDR1 is LNHDA, CDR2 SQIVND (reference sequence). The variable domain in full, with the rest retrieved from reference TRBV19 and TRBJ1-2, is DGGITQSPKYLFRKEGQNVTLSCEQNLNHDAMYWYRQDPGQGLRLIYYSQIVNDFQKGDIAEGYSVSREKKESFPLTVTSAQKNPTAFYLCATKGLVYGYTFGSGTRLTVV.

The chain carries TRBV2 and TRBJ2-3; tentative D call: TRBD2 (6 bases). Germline CDR1 SNHLY, CDR2 FYNNEI. The CDR3 loop spans 15 amino acids. The germline V and J ends were trimmed by 6 bases and 2 bases, with 15 bases remaining between them. CDR3 loop: CASSDGGKYTDTQYF. The CDR3 nucleotides are TGTGCCAGCAGCGACGGAGGGAAGTACACAGATACGCAGTATTTT.

The chain employs TRBV7-9 and TRBJ1-2, with D perhaps matching TRBD1 (5 bases). Trimming left V 5 bases short and J 2 bases short, with 15 bases between. The CDR3 runs to 15 residues. CDR1 is SEHNR and CDR2 is FQNEAQ in the germline V gene (reference sequence). In DNA form, the CDR3 reads TGTGCCAGCAGCACCGAGGGGCCTCCCAACTATGGCTACACCTTC. Its protein product is CASSTEGPPNYGYTF. The entire variable domain, with the rest obtained from reference TRBV7-9 and TRBJ1-2, is as follows: DTGVSQNPRHKITKRGQNVTFRCDPISEHNRLYWYRQTLGQGPEFLTYFQNEAQLEKSRLLSDRFSAERPKGSFSTLEIQRTEQGDSAMYLCASSTEGPPNYGYTFGSGTRLTVV.

The table lists this clone with a count of one. CDR3 bases: TGTGCCAGCAGCCAAAAGGGCGGGGTGAGGGCTTTCTTT. Its translation is CASSQKGGVRAFF. The V gene is TRBV14, the J gene TRBJ1-1; no reliable D call. The CDR3 runs to 13 residues. V was pared by 2 bases and J by 11 bases, with 15 bases between. From germline, CDR1 is SGHDN and CDR2 FVKESK.

The V gene is TRBV27, the J gene TRBJ2-3; maybe TRBD1 (6 bases). There are 17 residues in the CDR3. Germline V lookup: CDR1 MNHEY, CDR2 SMNVEV (reference sequence). V was clipped by 0 bases and J by 0 bases, with 13 bases between them. In DNA form, the CDR3 reads TGTGCCAGCAGTTTATCATCAGGGGCCCTTAGCACAGATACGCAGTATTTT. Protein product: CASSLSSGALSTDTQYF.

This sequence joins TRBV19 and TRBJ2-1; D gene unclear. The V end was cut by 6 bases, the J end by 0 bases, with 18 bases between. The CDR3 covers 17 residues. Per the germline V gene, CDR1 is LNHDA and CDR2 is SQIVND (reference sequence). The CDR3, as DNA: TGTGCCAGTAGCCCCCCGTACGGCGATATCTCCTACAATGAGCAGTTCTTC. Its translation: CASSPPYGDISYNEQFF.

This chain joins TRBV7-2 and TRBJ2-3; 10 nucleotides line up with TRBD2. In germline, CDR1 is SGHTA, CDR2 FQGNSA. The CDR3 totals 14 residues. J gave up 5 bases and V 5 bases, and 4 bases lay outside the gene matches. CDR3 bases: TGTGCCAGCAGCAGCGGGGGGGCTAGAGATACGCAGTATTTT. This gives the protein CASSSGGARDTQYF.